This T cell receptor (beta chain) derives from a study of T-cell reconstitution after alpha-beta-depleted transplantation in children. Construction of the TCRbeta library involved unique molecular identifiers. TCRdb re-called the PCR reads through MiXCR, storing one row per CDR3 protein. Of about 600,000 distinct CDR3 sequences in the sample, under 25% were seen once. CDR1 and CDR2 from the germline V gene are MNHNS and SASEGT. The V and J ends lost 6 bases and 0 bases respectively, with 9 bases between them. This CDR3 spans 15 amino acids. This clonotype originated in a boy under two years old who had a stem cell transplant for acute myeloid leukemia, so the T cells may come from the graft donor. Source: PBMCs, mostly from graft donor cells, taken 360 days after TCRalphabeta/CD19-depleted stem cell transplant. V is TRBV6-1 and J is TRBJ2-6, with D perhaps matching TRBD1 or TRBD2 (5 bases each). CDR3 nucleotides: TGTGCCAGCAGCCGGGACCTCTCTGGGGCCAACGTCCTGACTTTC. Its protein is CASSRDLSGANVLTF.